This TCR beta chain comes out of a study of blood T cells in healthy people across ages (dated by TCRdb to 2013 to 2016). In the study overall: In model experiments, template switching captured roughly one uniquely barcoded TCR beta cDNA molecule for every two T cells. Using deep sequencing normalized with unique cDNA molecular identifiers, the study measured how TCR beta repertoire diversity changes with age. For two donors (one aged 18 to 29 and one aged 80 or older), the study analyzed two additional independent replicas of 1 million unique cDNA reads from the same blood draw. The donors were split into four age groups: young (average about 16 years), middle-aged (around 37), aged (roughly 65) and long-lived (over 80). To avoid experimental bias, donors of different ages were spread randomly across the sequencing lanes. Results the study describes overall, beyond this receptor: As age increased, observed TCR beta diversity per million T cells dropped in a roughly linear way, and a significant reduction was already evident by age 40. Because donor CMV infection status was unknown, age-related changes in expanded clonotypes were potentially confounded. Because profiling used bulk unsorted PBMCs, naive and antigen-experienced compartments could not be compared conclusively. Estimates of total diversity based on one million sequenced T cells were considered lower bounds and underestimates. There was a strong correlation between observed TCR beta diversity and the percentage of naive T cells measured by flow cytometry. Compared with the aged group, the long-lived group had more naive CD4+ T cells, fewer expanded clones and increased TCR diversity, a pattern suggesting age selection.

CDR1 and CDR2 are read off the germline V gene (reference sequence) as DFQATT and SNEGSKA. Inclusive of the bounding cysteine and phenylalanine, the CDR3 is 15 residues long. Left in the record is the CDR3 DNA by itself, 45 bases read in frame from the first base. Trimmed from V: 3 bases; trimmed from J: 0 bases; junction bases lacking a gene match: 4. The method behind the library was 5' RACE. The reads were generated on an Illumina HiSeq 2500. A second PCR of roughly 7 to 11 cycles was performed with a sample-barcoded 5' primer and a J-beta primer mix. Each TCR beta cDNA molecule received a unique molecular identifier from a template-switch 5' adaptor carrying 12 random nucleotides. Each sample yielded at least 3 million CDR3-containing paired-end reads. All of the RNA was converted into first-strand cDNA using the Mint cDNA synthesis kit, with a TRBC-specific oligonucleotide serving as the primer. After uracil-DNA glycosylase treatment, a first 18-cycle PCR used universal primers M1SS and BC2_uni_R on all cDNA. As for how the authors treated the data: Each sample was normalized by randomly selecting 1 million high-quality reads, each carrying a distinct molecular identifier. Instead of being binned into consensus sequences, reads with shared molecular identifiers were discarded. CDR3 identification, clonotype clustering and error correction used MiTCR with a Q25 quality threshold and the strictest error-elimination algorithm. Lower-bound total TCR beta diversity was estimated with a nonparametric unseen species model using Euler transformation. TCRdb redid the processing of the public reads, applying fastp at Q25 and MiXCR, and retained in-frame beta chains. Identical CDR3 protein sequences are pooled into one entry, listed with their most common genes and DNA. TCRdb, not the original authors, processed these V and J calls. The sample has 700,000 or so distinct CDR3 sequences on record, 20% to 25% of them singletons. The top ten hold roughly 22% of the sample.

Donors were about 36 systemically healthy Caucasian individuals from Russia aged 6 to 90 years. Each donor gave roughly 11 milliliters of peripheral blood, drawn into EDTA-treated Vacutainer tubes. PBMCs were isolated by Ficoll-Paque density-gradient centrifugation, with at least 7 million obtained per sample. Trizol reagent was used to extract total RNA from the PBMCs, yielding at least 5.5 micrograms per sample. The percentages of naive CD45RAhigh/CD27high T cells were determined by flow cytometry on a PBMC aliquot from every donor. With respect to this clonotype: The target of this receptor is not known. Per-base qualities were not stored, and no clone one base away is much larger.

The sequence is built from TRBV20-1 and TRBJ1-5, with 8 junctional bases fitting TRBD1. The TCR comes from a man aged 70 or older in good health. Sequencing was done on a sample of blood. CDR3 sequence: CSARRTGHSNQPQHF. The DNA reads as follows: TGCAGTGCTAGGCGGACAGGGCATAGCAATCAGCCCCAGCATTTT.